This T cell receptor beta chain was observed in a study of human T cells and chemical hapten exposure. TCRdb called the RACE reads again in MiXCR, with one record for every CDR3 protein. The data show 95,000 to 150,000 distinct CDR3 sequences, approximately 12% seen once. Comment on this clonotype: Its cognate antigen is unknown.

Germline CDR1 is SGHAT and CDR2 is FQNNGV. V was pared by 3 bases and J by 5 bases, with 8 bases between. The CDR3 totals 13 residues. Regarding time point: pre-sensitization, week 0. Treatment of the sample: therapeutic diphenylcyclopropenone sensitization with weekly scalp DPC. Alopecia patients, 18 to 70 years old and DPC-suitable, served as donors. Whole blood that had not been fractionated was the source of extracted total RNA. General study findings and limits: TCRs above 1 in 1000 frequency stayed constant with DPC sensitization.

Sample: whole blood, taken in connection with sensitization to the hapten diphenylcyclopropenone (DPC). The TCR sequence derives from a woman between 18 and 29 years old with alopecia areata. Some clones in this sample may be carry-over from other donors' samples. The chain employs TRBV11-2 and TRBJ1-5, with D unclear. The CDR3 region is CASSFGGDQPQHF. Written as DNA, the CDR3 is TGTGCCAGCAGCTTTGGAGGCGATCAGCCCCAGCATTTT.